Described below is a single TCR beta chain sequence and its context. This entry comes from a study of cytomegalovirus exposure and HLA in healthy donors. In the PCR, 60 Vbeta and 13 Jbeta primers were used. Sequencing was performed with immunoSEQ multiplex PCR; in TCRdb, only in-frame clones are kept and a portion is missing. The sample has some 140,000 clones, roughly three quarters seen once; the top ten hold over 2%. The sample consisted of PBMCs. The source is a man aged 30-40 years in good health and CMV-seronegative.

CDR3 in amino acids: CASSRQSYSNQPQHF. The CDR3 DNA reads TGTGCCAGCAGTAGACAGAGCTATAGCAATCAGCCCCAGCATTTT. The chain uses TRBV6-4 and TRBJ1-5; TRBD1 is a possible D gene (5 bases). With 5 bases removed from V and 0 bases from J, the gap between germline ends came to 11 bases. The CDR3 covers 15 residues. Germline CDR1 reads MRHNA; CDR2 reads SNTAGT.